Following are 30 T cell receptor beta chains from one sample sequenced in a study of shared T cell receptors in the human thymus. Assay used: immunoSEQ multiplex PCR; TCRdb lists only in-frame clones, some missing. The sample has some 700,000 clones, approximately 85% seen once. The sample was also reused in another study, on human thymus T cells.

Specimen: thymocytes. These receptors all come from a girl less than two years old with a congenital heart defect.

The rearrangement joins TRBV5-1 to TRBJ2-7; 7 bases align to TRBD2. The germline gives CDR1 SGHRS, CDR2 YFSETQ. Trimming at V came to 0 bases and at J to 2 bases, leaving 8 bases not matched to a gene. This CDR3 region has 16 residues. The CDR3 sequence is CASSLGVGGSPYEQYF. The CDR3 nucleotides read TGCGCCAGCAGCTTGGGGGTGGGCGGGAGCCCCTACGAGCAGTACTTC. Full variable domain (remainder filled in from reference TRBV5-1 and TRBJ2-7): KAGVTQTPRYLIKTRGQQVTLSCSPISGHRSVSWYQQTPGQGLQFLFEYFSETQRNKGNFPGRFSGRQFSNSRSEMNVSTLELGDSALYLCASSLGVGGSPYEQYFGPGTRLTVT.

The chain uses TRBV5-6 and TRBJ1-6, with a possible D match to TRBD1 (5 bases). The germline V gene encodes CDR1 SGHDT and CDR2 YYEEEE. This CDR3 region has 17 residues. The V gene lost 0 bases and the J gene lost 10 bases, with 20 bases spanning the gap. The CDR3 sequence is CASSLEMGRGRVSPLHF. The DNA of the CDR3 is TGTGCCAGCAGCTTGGAAATGGGGCGGGGTCGAGTATCACCCCTCCACTTT.

The genes are TRBV11-2 and TRBJ2-4; 7 bases are shared with TRBD1. In germline, CDR1 is SGHAT, CDR2 FQNNGV. CDR3 length: 13 residues. The V and J ends lost 7 bases and 9 bases, in that order; junction bases with no gene match: 9. CDR3 sequence reads: CASKPRGQTIQYF. The DNA of the CDR3 is TGTGCCAGCAAACCTAGGGGGCAGACCATTCAGTACTTC.

This clone was seen once. Written as DNA, the CDR3 is TGTGCCAGCACTATGAACGGGGCCAACGTCCTGACTTTC. Its translation: CASTMNGANVLTF. The gene calls are TRBV27 and TRBJ2-6, with no clear D. The germline gives CDR1 MNHEY, CDR2 SMNVEV (reference sequence). The CDR3 runs 13 residues. V was shortened by 7 bases and J by 4 bases, with 8 bases between the two germline ends. Full variable domain (rest looked up from reference TRBV27 and TRBJ2-6): EAQVTQNPRYLITVTGKKLTVTCSQNMNHEYMSWYRQDPGLGLRQIYYSMNVEVTDKGDVPEGYKVSRKEKRNFPLILESPSPNQTSLYFCASTMNGANVLTFGAGSRLTVL.

This chain connects TRBV10-1 to TRBJ1-4; no definite D call. Germline-derived CDR1 and CDR2 are WNHNN and SYGVQD (reference sequence). The CDR3 runs 15 residues. Trimming took off 0 bases at V and 8 bases at J, with 13 bases between the two ends. The chain's CDR3 is CASSESPSGGEKLFF. The DNA of the CDR3 is TGCGCCAGCAGTGAGTCTCCCTCGGGAGGGGAAAAACTGTTTTTT.

The chain has TRBV25-1 and TRBJ2-2, with 9 bases matching TRBD1. V shed 4 bases, J shed 7 bases, and the junction held 13 bases outside the gene matches. The CDR3 length is 17 residues. Looked up from germline, CDR1 is MGHDK and CDR2 is SYGVNS. In nucleotides, the CDR3 is TGTGCCAGCAGTGGCGGGACAGGGAGGGTGGAGGTCGGGGAGCTGTTTTTT. As protein: CASSGGTGRVEVGELFF.

The CDR3 protein is CASSLERDRGQGGQNEQFF. The CDR3 DNA reads as TGTGCCAGCAGCTTAGAAAGGGACAGGGGACAAGGGGGACAAAATGAGCAGTTCTTC. This chain links TRBV7-9 with TRBJ2-1; 10 bases agree with TRBD1. This CDR3 has 19 amino acids. V was clipped by 1 base and J by 7 bases; unmatched bases: 16. Germline V gives CDR1 SEHNR, CDR2 FQNEAQ (reference sequence).

The chain recombines TRBV6-6 with TRBJ1-2, with D perhaps TRBD1 (6 bases). V dropped 2 bases and J dropped 5 bases, with 12 bases sitting between them. This CDR3 spans 14 amino acids. Germline V gene sequence: CDR1 MNHNY, CDR2 SVGAGI (reference sequence). The chain's CDR3 is CASSYRGQIYGYTF. CDR3 DNA: TGTGCCAGCAGTTACCGAGGACAGATATATGGCTACACCTTC.

The V gene is TRBV5-1, the J gene TRBJ1-2; TRBD1 matches 7 bases. Germline loops: CDR1 SGHRS, CDR2 YFSETQ. After removal of 4 bases from V and 5 bases from J, the junction contained 11 bases not matched to a gene. CDR3 length: 15 residues. The CDR3 coding sequence is TGCGCCAGCAGCGTCAACTCTGACAGGGTATATGGCTACACCTTC. Its translation: CASSVNSDRVYGYTF.

The rearrangement links TRBV7-9 to TRBJ1-2; D call uncertain. The CDR3 is 15 residues long. V was cut by 4 bases and J by 4 bases, with 16 bases left in between. From germline, CDR1 is SEHNR and CDR2 FQNEAQ (reference sequence). Here the CDR3 DNA reads TGTGCCAGCAGCTCCCGGAGGCCCCTGGGCTATGGCTACACCTTC. This sequence encodes CASSSRRPLGYGYTF.

The chain uses TRBV5-1 and TRBJ2-7, with 8 bases that match TRBD2. CDR1 is SGHRS, CDR2 YFSETQ, per germline. The CDR3 sequence is 17 residues long. V trimming: 3 bases; J trimming: 2 bases; junction bases outside the gene matches: 13. The CDR3 DNA is TGCGCCAGCAGCTGCCCTCTCTCGGGAGGGGAACCCTACGAGCAGTACTTC. Its protein product is CASSCPLSGGEPYEQYF.

This chain connects TRBV5-1 to TRBJ2-3; D unclear. V was clipped by 5 bases and J by 4 bases, with 20 bases between them. The CDR3 is made up of 16 amino acids. Germline V gives CDR1 SGHRS, CDR2 YFSETQ. For the CDR3, the DNA is TGCGCCAGCAGACAGACCCCTTTGATTTTATCAGATACGCAGTATTTT. It codes for CASRQTPLILSDTQYF.

V is TRBV30 and J is TRBJ1-2; 9 nucleotides match TRBD1. V shed 5 bases and J 9 bases; nucleotides not matched to a gene: 16. The CDR3 loop spans 15 amino acids. Per the germline V gene, CDR1 is GTSNPN and CDR2 is SVGIG (reference sequence). The CDR3 DNA reads as TGTGCCTGGGACCCCGGATCCGGGACAGGGAGAAGCTACACCTTC. Its translation is CAWDPGSGTGRSYTF.

This sequence joins TRBV2 and TRBJ2-6, with D possibly TRBD1 on 6 matching bases. CDR1 is SNHLY and CDR2 is FYNNEI in the germline V gene. Deletions cut 5 bases from V and 0 bases from J, with 14 bases between. This CDR3 has 17 residues. This CDR3 is CASSHGQWGSGANVLTF. CDR3 DNA sequence: TGTGCCAGCAGTCATGGACAGTGGGGCTCTGGGGCCAACGTCCTGACTTTC.

V is TRBV4-3 and J is TRBJ2-5; D uncertain. Trimming stripped 0 bases from V and 2 bases from J, with 13 bases between. CDR3 length: 16 amino acids. Germline V CDR1 and CDR2: LGHNA, YSLEER. This CDR3 reads CASSQDTTVSQETQYF. CDR3 coding DNA: TGCGCCAGCAGCCAAGATACCACAGTTAGTCAAGAGACCCAGTACTTC.

The chain uses TRBV11-2 and TRBJ1-4; 9 nucleotides agree with TRBD1. The germline V gene encodes CDR1 SGHAT and CDR2 FQNNGV. The length of the CDR3 is 15 residues. Trimming removed 2 bases from V and 6 bases from J; junction bases left unmatched: 4. The CDR3 DNA follows: TGTGCCAGCAGCTTACAGGGACAGGGTTATGAAAAACTGTTTTTT. The encoded protein is CASSLQGQGYEKLFF. Full variable domain (outside the CDR3, taken from reference TRBV11-2 and TRBJ1-4): EAGVAQSPRYKIIEKRQSVAFWCNPISGHATLYWYQQILGQGPKLLIQFQNNGVVDDSQLPKDRFSAERLKGVDSTLKIQPAKLEDSAVYLCASSLQGQGYEKLFFGSGTQLSVL.

The chain joins TRBV19 to TRBJ1-1; the D is unclear. In germline, CDR1 is LNHDA, CDR2 SQIVND (reference sequence). Trimming removed 8 bases from V and 8 bases from J, with 12 bases in between. The CDR3 has 11 residues. In DNA, the CDR3 is TGTGCCAGTCTCCGGGAACACGAAGCTTTCTTT. It is translated as CASLREHEAFF.

This clone has just one count. The sample holds other DNA sequences that translate to the same CDR3. CDR3 coding DNA: TGTGCCAGCAGCTCCGGACAGGGCGACGAGCAGTACTTC. Translating gives CASSSGQGDEQYF. The V and J genes are TRBV7-6 and TRBJ2-7, with 8 bases aligning to TRBD1. CDR3 length: 13 residues. Germline CDR1 is SGHVS and CDR2 is FNYEAQ. V lost 4 bases to trimming and J lost 5 bases; unmatched junction nucleotides: 4.

The chain employs TRBV11-2 and TRBJ1-1; possible D gene TRBD1, 6 bases. The V gene's germline CDR1 is SGHAT and CDR2 FQNNGV. CDR3 length equals 15 residues. V was cut by 6 bases and J by 3 bases, with 17 bases left in between. This CDR3 reads CASSHRGAGDTEAFF. The DNA for the CDR3 is TGTGCCAGCAGTCACCGTGGAGCAGGGGACACTGAAGCTTTCTTT.

CDR3: CASSSIAALTDTQYF. The CDR3 DNA follows: TGTGCCAGCAGCTCAATAGCGGCCCTCACAGATACGCAGTATTTT. The chain carries TRBV28 and TRBJ2-3; TRBD2 might be the D (6 bases). V shed 6 bases and J shed 2 bases, with 15 bases lying between them. Germline V gene lookup returns CDR1 MDHEN and CDR2 SYDVKM. The CDR3 is 15 residues long.

This chain joins TRBV4-1 and TRBJ1-2; D is undetermined. V gave up 5 bases and J gave up 8 bases, with 15 bases separating them. The CDR3 is 13 amino acids. Germline V gene data show CDR1 as MGHRA and CDR2 as YSYEKL. The CDR3 loop reads CASSEPRVKGYTF. DNA of the CDR3: TGCGCCAGCAGCGAACCTCGGGTGAAGGGCTACACCTTC.

This rearrangement joins TRBV6-5 to TRBJ1-1, with D possibly being TRBD1 (6 bases). V lost 2 bases and J 14 bases, leaving 18 bases between the germline ends. Germline CDR1 and CDR2: MNHEY and SVGAGI. The CDR3 covers 13 residues. The CDR3 loop reads CASSYPGHTESFF. The DNA of the CDR3 is TGTGCCAGCAGTTACCCGGGACATACCGAGTCCTTCTTT.

The chain carries TRBV6-5 and TRBJ1-6; D might be TRBD1 (5 bases). This CDR3 has 15 amino acids. Germline CDR1 MNHEY, CDR2 SVGAGI. The V end was cut by 5 bases, the J end by 9 bases, with 17 bases between. The CDR3 DNA sequence: TGTGCCAGCAGTGGGCGCAGGGAAAGGTCTTCACCCCTCCACTTT. Translating it yields CASSGRRERSSPLHF.

The chain employs TRBV27 and TRBJ2-5, with D unclear. In germline, CDR1 is MNHEY, CDR2 SMNVEV (reference sequence). There are 13 residues in the CDR3. The V gene lost 4 bases and the J gene lost 3 bases, with 9 bases spanning the gap. CDR3: CASSYTVEETQYF. The CDR3 DNA reads TGTGCCAGCAGTTATACCGTAGAAGAGACCCAGTACTTC.

The chain joins TRBV5-1 to TRBJ1-2, with 10 bases lining up with TRBD1. The trim removed 2 bases at V and 4 bases at J, leaving 2 bases unmatched. The CDR3 consists of 14 residues. Per the germline V gene, CDR1 is SGHRS and CDR2 is YFSETQ. The CDR3 spells CASSLGQGVYGYTF. In DNA, the CDR3 is TGCGCCAGCAGCTTAGGACAGGGGGTCTATGGCTACACCTTC.

Regarding this clone: The junction differs from germline at one of its ends, possibly a read error. The V call is TRBV10-3, the J call TRBJ2-7, with D hard to call. The CDR3 has 13 residues. Germline values: CDR1 ENHRY, CDR2 SYGVKD. The CDR3 reads CASSDNQAFEQYF. CDR3 coding DNA: TGTGCCAGCAGTGATAACCAAGCTTTTGAGCAGTACTTC.

The chain joins TRBV27 to TRBJ1-1, with 9 bases identical to TRBD1. Per germline, CDR1 MNHEY and CDR2 SMNVEV (reference sequence). This CDR3 comprises 15 residues. Losses at the gene ends were 6 bases for V and 4 bases for J; bases not matched to a gene: 9. This chain's CDR3 is CASRPDRGLGTEAFF. CDR3 nucleotides: TGTGCCAGCAGGCCCGACAGGGGGTTAGGCACTGAAGCTTTCTTT.

V is TRBV29-1 and J is TRBJ1-2, with a weak D call TRBD1 (5 bases). Trimming removed 3 bases from V and 5 bases from J, with 13 bases in between. This CDR3 spans 13 amino acids. Germline values: CDR1 SQVTM, CDR2 ANQGSEA. The CDR3 DNA reads TGCAGCGTTGAGAAAGACAGTGGGTATGGCTACACCTTC. This translates into CSVEKDSGYGYTF.

The CDR3 is CASSPLAGGRDTQYF. CDR3 DNA: TGTGCCAGCAGCCCTCTAGCGGGGGGCCGGGATACGCAGTATTTT. The rearrangement links TRBV6-5 to TRBJ2-3, with TRBD2 matching over 11 bases. The CDR3 contains 15 residues. Germline CDR1 is MNHEY and CDR2 is SVGAGI. The junction had 8 bases not matched to a gene; V was cut back by 6 bases and J by 6 bases.

The genes are TRBV2 and TRBJ2-3, with TRBD2 identical over 9 bases. The CDR3 extends over 15 amino acids. V was clipped by 5 bases and J by 2 bases; unmatched bases: 5. CDR1 SNHLY and CDR2 FYNNEI come from the germline V gene. As DNA, the CDR3 is TGTGCCAGCAGTAGTAGCGGGGGCGACACAGATACGCAGTATTTT. It encodes CASSSSGGDTDTQYF. Full variable domain (outside the CDR3, taken from reference TRBV2 and TRBJ2-3): EPEVTQTPSHQVTQMGQEVILRCVPISNHLYFYWYRQILGQKVEFLVSFYNNEISEKSEIFDDQFSVERPDGSNFTLKIRSTKLEDSAMYFCASSSSGGDTDTQYFGPGTRLTVL.